What follows describes a single T cell receptor (beta chain). The sample comes from a study of human T cells and chemical hapten exposure. Described time point: patch test 3, about 24 weeks after DPC sensitization. The treatment: therapeutic diphenylcyclopropenone sensitization with weekly scalp DPC. Unseparated into fractions, whole blood served as the source from which total RNA was extracted. TCRdb independently ran MiXCR on the RACE reads; one entry per CDR3 protein. The data hold about 190,000 distinct CDR3 sequences, with roughly a quarter observed a single time. CDR3 length equals 14 residues. Trimming took 2 bases from V and 2 from J, leaving 8 bases between them. Germline CDR1 SGHDN, CDR2 FVKESK.

This rearrangement joins TRBV14 to TRBJ2-3, with D maybe TRBD1 (6 bases). The sequence was obtained from a middle-aged woman with alopecia areata. Some clones in this sample may be carry-over from other donors' samples. Sequences were derived from whole blood, sampled in connection with sensitization to the hapten diphenylcyclopropenone (DPC). This CDR3 reads CASSQTGFTDTQYF. CDR3 bases: TGTGCCAGCAGCCAAACAGGGTTCACAGATACGCAGTATTTT.